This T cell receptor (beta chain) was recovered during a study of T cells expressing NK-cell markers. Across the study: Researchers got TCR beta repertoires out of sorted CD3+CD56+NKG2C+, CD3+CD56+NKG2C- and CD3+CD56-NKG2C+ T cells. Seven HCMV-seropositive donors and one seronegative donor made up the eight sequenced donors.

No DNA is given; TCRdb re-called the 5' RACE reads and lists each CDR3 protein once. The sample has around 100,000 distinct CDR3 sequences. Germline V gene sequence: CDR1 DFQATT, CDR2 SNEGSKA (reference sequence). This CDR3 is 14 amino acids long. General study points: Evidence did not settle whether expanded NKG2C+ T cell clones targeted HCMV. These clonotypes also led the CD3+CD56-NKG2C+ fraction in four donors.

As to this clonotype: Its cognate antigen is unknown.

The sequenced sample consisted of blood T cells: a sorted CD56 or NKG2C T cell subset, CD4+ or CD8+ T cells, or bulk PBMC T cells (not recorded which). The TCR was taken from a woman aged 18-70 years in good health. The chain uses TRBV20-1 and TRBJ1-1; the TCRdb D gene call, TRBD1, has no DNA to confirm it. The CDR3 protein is CSAPGTGQGTEAFF.